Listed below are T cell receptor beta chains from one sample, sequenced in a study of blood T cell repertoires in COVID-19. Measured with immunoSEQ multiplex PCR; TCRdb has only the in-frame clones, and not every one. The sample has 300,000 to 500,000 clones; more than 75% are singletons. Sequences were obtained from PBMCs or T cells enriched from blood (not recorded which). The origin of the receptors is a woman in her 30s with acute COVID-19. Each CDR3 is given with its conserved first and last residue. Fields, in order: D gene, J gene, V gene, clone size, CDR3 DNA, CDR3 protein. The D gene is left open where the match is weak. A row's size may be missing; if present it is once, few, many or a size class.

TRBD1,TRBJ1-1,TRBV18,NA,TGTGCCAGCTCACCGTCGACAGGGGTAAGAGTCCCAGGAGCTTTCTTT,CASSPSTGVRVPGAFF
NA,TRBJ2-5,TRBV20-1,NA,TGCAGTGCTAGTAACAGCGGAGAAGAGACCCAGTACTTC,CSASNSGEETQYF
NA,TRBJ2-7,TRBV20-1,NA,TGCAGTGCTAGAGACAGGGACGAGCAGTACTTC,CSARDRDEQYF
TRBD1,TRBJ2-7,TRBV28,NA,TGTGCCAGCAGTGGAGCAGGACAGGTGTCCTACGAGCAGTACTTC,CASSGAGQVSYEQYF
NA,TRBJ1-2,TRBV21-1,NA,TGTGCCAGCAGCAAAGGGGGGGAGGCGGCGGACTATGGCTACACCTTC,CASSKGGEAADYGYTF
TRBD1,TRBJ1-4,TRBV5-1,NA,TGCGCCAGCAGCTTAATACCCACAGGGGACAATAATGAAAAACTGTTTTTT,CASSLIPTGDNNEKLFF
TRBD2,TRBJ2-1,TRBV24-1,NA,TGTGCCACCAGTGAGCTCGGGACTAGCGGAGAAGATGAGCAGTTCTTC,CATSELGTSGEDEQFF
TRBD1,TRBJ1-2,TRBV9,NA,TGTGCCAGCAGCCAAAGGGACAGCTACTATGGCTACACCTTC,CASSQRDSYYGYTF
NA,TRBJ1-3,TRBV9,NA,TGTGCCAGCAGCGTAGGCCAGGCCGAACGAAACACCATATATTTT,CASSVGQAERNTIYF
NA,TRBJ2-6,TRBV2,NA,TGTGCCAGCAGTGAGCGGGCTGGGGCCAACGTCCTGACTTTC,CASSERAGANVLTF
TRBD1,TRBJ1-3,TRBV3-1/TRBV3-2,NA,TGTGCCAGCAGCCAAGCCCCCAACACAGGGGGCCATAGGAGCTCTGGAAACACCATATATTTT,CASSQAPNTGGHRSSGNTIYF
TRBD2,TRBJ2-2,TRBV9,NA,TGTGCCAGCAGCCCCAGCGGGGCCTATGGCGGGGAGCTGTTTTTT,CASSPSGAYGGELFF
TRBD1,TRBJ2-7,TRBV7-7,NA,TGTGCCAGCAGCTTCCCCGGGACAGACTTCTACGAGCAGTACTTC,CASSFPGTDFYEQYF
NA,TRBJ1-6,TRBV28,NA,TGTGCCAGCAGTTTCGATAGTCCCTATAATTCACCCCTCCACTTT,CASSFDSPYNSPLHF
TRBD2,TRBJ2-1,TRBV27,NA,TGTGCCAGCAGTTTATTAGCGGGGGGCTACAATGAGCAGTTCTTC,CASSLLAGGYNEQFF
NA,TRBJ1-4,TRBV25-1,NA,TGTGCCAGCAATGGTCAGGGATCTAATGAAAAACTGTTTTTT,CASNGQGSNEKLFF
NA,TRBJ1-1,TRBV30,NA,TGTGCCTGGATGGCGTGGGCGAACACTGAAGCTTTCTTT,CAWMAWANTEAFF
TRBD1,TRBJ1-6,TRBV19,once,TGTGCCAGTAGTATCACAGGGGGCAGTTCACCCCTCCACTTT,CASSITGGSSPLHF
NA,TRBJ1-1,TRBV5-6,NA,TGTGCCAGCAGCTTGTGGGCGGGGGCAATTGAAGCTTTCTTT,CASSLWAGAIEAFF
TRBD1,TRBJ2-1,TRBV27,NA,TGTGCCAGCAGTGTCTACAGGGGGCCTAACAATGAGCAGTTCTTC,CASSVYRGPNNEQFF
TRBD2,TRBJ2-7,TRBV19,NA,TGTGCCAGTAGGATAGCGGGTAGTGTGGGCGAGCAGTACTTC,CASRIAGSVGEQYF
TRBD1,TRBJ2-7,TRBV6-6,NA,TGTGCCACAGGACAGGGGGATGTCTACGAGCAGTACTTC,CATGQGDVYEQYF
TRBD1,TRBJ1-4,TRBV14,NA,TGTGCCAGCAGCCACCTCAGGGGGCTTAATGAAAAACTGTTTTTT,CASSHLRGLNEKLFF
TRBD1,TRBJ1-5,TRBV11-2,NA,TGTGCCAGCAGCGTAAAAGGACAGGTTGGGTATCAGCCCCAGCATTTT,CASSVKGQVGYQPQHF
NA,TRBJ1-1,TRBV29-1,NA,TGCAGCGGACGAAGCTGGGAGGAGAACACTGAAGCTTTCTTT,CSGRSWEENTEAFF
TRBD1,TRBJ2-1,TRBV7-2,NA,TGTGCCAGCAGCCGTGCAGGGGGCCTATACAATGAGCAGTTCTTC,CASSRAGGLYNEQFF
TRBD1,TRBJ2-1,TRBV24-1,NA,TGTGCCACCAGTGACGTGGGACAGGTAGGCTCCTACAATGAGCAGTTCTTC,CATSDVGQVGSYNEQFF
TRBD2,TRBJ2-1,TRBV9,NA,TGTGCCAGCAGCGTACAAGCGGGGGCCTACAATGAGCAGTTCTTC,CASSVQAGAYNEQFF
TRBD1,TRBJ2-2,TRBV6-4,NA,TGTGCCAGCAGTCTAGGGACAGTGAACACCGGGGAGCTGTTTTTT,CASSLGTVNTGELFF
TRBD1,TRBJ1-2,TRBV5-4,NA,TGTGCCAGCAGCTTGGACAGGGGTAACTATGGCTACACCTTC,CASSLDRGNYGYTF
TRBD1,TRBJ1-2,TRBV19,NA,TGTGCCAGTAGTATAGTGGGGGGACAGGGAGAAGATGGCTACACCTTC,CASSIVGGQGEDGYTF
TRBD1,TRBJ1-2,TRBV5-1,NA,TGCGCCAGCAGCTTGGGGTCAAGGGGACAGGGTAGTGGCTACACCTTC,CASSLGSRGQGSGYTF
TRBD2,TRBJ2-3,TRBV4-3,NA,TGCGCCAGCAGCCAAGGTCGAGCGGGACGCACAGATACGCAGTATTTT,CASSQGRAGRTDTQYF
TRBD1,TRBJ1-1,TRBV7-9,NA,TGTGCCAGCAGCTCCTTGGACAGGCGAGCTTTCTTT,CASSSLDRRAFF
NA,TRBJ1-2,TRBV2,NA,TGTGCCAGCAGCGATACAGGGATCATCTATGGCTACACCTTC,CASSDTGIIYGYTF
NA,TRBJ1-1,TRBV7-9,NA,TGTGCCAGCAGCCGCCCCTCATCCTTGACAGCGAACACTGAAGCTTTCTTT,CASSRPSSLTANTEAFF
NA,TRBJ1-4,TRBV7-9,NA,TGTGCCAGCAGCTCCACAGGGTTCACTAATGAAAAACTGTTTTTT,CASSSTGFTNEKLFF
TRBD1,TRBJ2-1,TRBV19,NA,TGTGCCAGTAGTGACGGACAGGGCTACAATGAGCAGTTCTTC,CASSDGQGYNEQFF
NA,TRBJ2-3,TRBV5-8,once,TGTGCCAGACCCCTAAACACAGATACGCAGTATTTT,CARPLNTDTQYF
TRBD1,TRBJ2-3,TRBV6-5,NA,TGTGCCAGCAGGGCGACAGGGTACACAGATACGCAGTATTTT,CASRATGYTDTQYF
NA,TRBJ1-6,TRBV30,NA,TGTGCCTGGAGCGGAGGGTCTAATTCACCCCTCCACTTT,CAWSGGSNSPLHF
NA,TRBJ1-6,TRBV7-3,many,TGTGCCAGCAGCTTAAGGCACGGAGTTTCACCCCTCCACTTT,CASSLRHGVSPLHF
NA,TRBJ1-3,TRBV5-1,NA,TGCGCCAGCAGCAATGGAAAATCGGGCTCTGGAAACACCATATATTTT,CASSNGKSGSGNTIYF
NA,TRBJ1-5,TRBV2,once,TGTGCCAGCAGTGAAGCGCGAGGGATTCAGCCCCAGCATTTT,CASSEARGIQPQHF
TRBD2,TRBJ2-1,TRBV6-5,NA,TGTGCCAGCAGTAACTCGGGGGGGTCCTACAATGAGCAGTTCTTC,CASSNSGGSYNEQFF